This TCR beta chain was obtained from a study of beta chain features in type 1 diabetes (dated by TCRdb to the late 2010s). Describing the broader study: No differences in mean age, gender distribution, total cell number or subset yield were found between patients and healthy donors. Across all samples, about 110 million sorted cells were examined, and cell number per subset correlated strongly with RNA yield. The study compared the TCRB repertoires of sorted circulating CD4+ T cell subsets in recently diagnosed type 1 diabetes patients with those in matched healthy donors. Regulatory and stem cell-like memory subsets were isolated from only 8 patients and 8 healthy donors, whereas naive and central memory subsets came from all 28 donors.

The full study reports these points: Because cDNA rather than genomic DNA was sequenced, highly expressing activated cells could have been over-represented, although no difference in activation and CD3 levels was found between groups. Naive, central memory and regulatory TCRB repertoires appeared to be more alike among patients than among healthy donors. At VDJ recombination sites, patients with type 1 diabetes made fewer insertions and deleted more nucleotides, a pattern implying thymic rearrangement abnormalities. In all four CD4+ subsets, TCRB CDR3 length was moderately but significantly shorter in type 1 diabetes patients. Because small numbers of individuals were included in the HLA sub-analyses, any influence of HLA type on TCRB rearrangement was left unresolved. Shorter templates might be favored by PCR, yet because patient and control samples were amplified and corrected together, any such skew would affect both groups equally.

As concerns this clone: Its target antigen remains unknown. Per-base quality was not reported, and no clone a single base away is much larger than it.

Reading from cysteine to phenylalanine, the CDR3 counts 12 amino acids. Solely the CDR3 DNA is kept, with 36 bases framed from the first base. Based on the germline V gene, the CDR1 and CDR2 sequences are SGHTA and FQGTGA. Between the V and J ends, shortened by 4 bases and 6 bases respectively, the junction contains 8 bases. From each donor, a single peripheral blood sample of 100 to 150 mL on average was drawn into heparinised tubes. Naive, central memory, regulatory and stem cell-like memory CD4+ T cells were sorted on a BD FACSAria II using a panel including CD45RO, CCR7, CD25, CD127, CD95 and CD27. Purity was above 95% for every sorted population. PBMCs were isolated right away by Lymphoprep density gradient centrifugation and were stained directly, without culture. So that batch effects would be minimized, each experiment stained and sorted samples in pairs, pairing one healthy donor with one patient.

All of the isolated RNA was reverse transcribed with the High Capacity cDNA Reverse Transcription Kit, so expressed TCRB transcripts were sequenced. Deep immunoSEQ sequencing was performed on naive, central memory and regulatory T cell samples, with an average of roughly 3.5 million total reads per sample. Sorted cells were lysed in RLT buffer, and RNA was extracted using DNase-treated RNeasy Micro or Mini kits according to cell number. To prevent cross-contamination, each cell subset was processed individually, whereas patient and healthy donor samples were processed jointly. The immunoSEQ multiplex PCR was used to amplify TCRB sequences from cDNA, yielding 87-bp fragments that span the CDR3 region. Sequencing of the amplicons was done on the Illumina HiSeq platform. Under the source paper's analysis protocol: Synthetic template baselines were used to correct PCR bias computationally, reads within Hamming distance 2 were collapsed, and singletons that could not be merged were discarded. By aligning reads against IMGT, V, D and J genes, CDR3 length, and insertions or deletions at six rearrangement sites were assigned. Within each subset, clonotype counts were normalized to sorted cell number, after which true diversity and Gini coefficients were computed with the tcR R package. The overlap coefficient, calculated on TCRB nucleotide sequences, was used to quantify repertoire sharing. Out-of-frame TCRB sequences from naive cells were analyzed as a proxy for the pre-selection repertoire. TCRdb provides this immuneACCESS table in a form limited to in-frame rearrangements. Some clones are lacking; in checked studies, under half of them reflect an unresolved V gene, and why the rest are absent is not known. V, J and clone size are taken as reported in that table, and D and trimming were inferred from the DNA itself. The sample table lists more than 550,000 clones, more than 13% of them with a count of one. The ten largest clonotypes hold approximately 0.043% of the sample.

The chain is assembled from TRBV7-3 and TRBJ2-3; tentative D gene TRBD2, with 5 bases matching. This receptor was taken from a man between 18 and 29 years old with type 1 diabetes. The sequenced sample was naive CD4+ T cells from blood. The sample's cell subset or site label, decoded: true naive CD4+ T cells. CDR3 sequence: CASSSPGDTQYF. The nucleotide sequence is given as TGTGCCAGCAGCTCCCCGGGGGATACGCAGTATTTT.